This TCR beta chain is from a study of T cells in localized non-small cell lung cancer. Findings and caveats of the study: Sequencing, confined to only one tumor region, leaves heterogeneity possible. Uninvolved adjacent lung showed the highest T cell clonality, exceeding tumor. Longer overall survival was linked to higher blood T cell density.

The repertoire was sequenced with immunoSEQ multiplex PCR; TCRdb's copy has only in-frame clones and lacks some. The repertoire holds 45,000 to 60,000 clones, with about 85% as singletons. Comments on this clone: The antigen is unknown.

CDR1 is SGHRS and CDR2 is YFSETQ in the germline V gene. The CDR3 sequence is 14 residues long. Trimming cost V 4 bases and J 2 bases, with 12 bases left between them. The specimen comprised peripheral blood, sampled before any cancer treatment. The sequence was obtained from a female donor older than 55 with stage II squamous cell lung carcinoma. The chain recombines TRBV5-1 with TRBJ2-5; maybe TRBD2 (7 bases). CDR3 protein: CASSEGGIQETQYF. The DNA of the CDR3 is TGCGCCAGCAGCGAGGGGGGGATACAAGAGACCCAGTACTTC. The whole variable domain, remainder taken from reference TRBV5-1 and TRBJ2-5, is KAGVTQTPRYLIKTRGQQVTLSCSPISGHRSVSWYQQTPGQGLQFLFEYFSETQRNKGNFPGRFSGRQFSNSRSEMNVSTLELGDSALYLCASSEGGIQETQYFGPGTRLLVL.